This T cell receptor beta chain was identified during a study of T cell changes during pregnancy in multiple sclerosis. Germline CDR1 SQVTM, CDR2 ANQGSEA. The CDR3 has 13 residues. The germline V and J ends were trimmed by 1 base and 6 bases, with 11 bases remaining between them. TCRdb's copy holds only in-frame clones and misses some; the assay was immunoSEQ multiplex PCR. The table shows about 34,000 clones, with roughly 88% occurring only once. This specimen consisted of peripheral blood, obtained in the second trimester of pregnancy. The chain has TRBV29-1 and TRBJ2-3; weak D call: TRBD2 (6 bases). The source of this sequence is a female donor in good health, enrolled as a control in a pregnancy study. The chain's CDR3 is CSVEGYRGDTQYF. The CDR3 nucleotides are TGCAGCGTTGAAGGGTACCGGGGGGATACGCAGTATTTT.